The 8 T cell receptor beta chains presented below share a single source sample, sequenced in a study of cytomegalovirus exposure and HLA in healthy donors (dated by TCRdb to 2016 to 2017). The library was built by means of the immunoSEQ multiplex PCR assay. For the multiplex PCR, a mixture combining 60 forward primers for TCR Vbeta segments and 13 reverse primers for TCR Jbeta segments was used. This is the immuneACCESS table as TCRdb keeps it, with only in-frame sequences that have V and J called. A part of the clones is gone; compared with another copy, unresolved V genes explain less than half, and the rest is unexplained. The table for this sample lists approximately 140,000 clones; about four fifths of them were counted only once. The ten most abundant clones make up about 0.7% of the sample. Input material: PBMCs. These receptors all come from a man aged 18 to 30 in good health and CMV-seronegative.

The chain links TRBV9 to TRBJ2-1, with TRBD2 as a possible D gene (7 bases). V was trimmed by 2 bases and J by 1 base, leaving 19 bases between them. Germline loops: CDR1 SGDLS, CDR2 YYNGEE. This CDR3 contains 18 residues. The CDR3 protein is CASSVRPGGPGSYNEQFF. The CDR3 DNA is TGTGCCAGCAGCGTGCGACCGGGGGGCCCCGGGTCCTACAATGAGCAGTTCTTC.

CDR3 coding DNA: TGTGCCAGCGGATGGACAGGGCACGCCGGGGAGCTGTTTTTT. Its protein is CASGWTGHAGELFF. The genes are TRBV2 and TRBJ2-2; 8 bases agree with TRBD1. V dropped 8 bases and J dropped 6; count of bases not matched to a gene: 8. Germline V gene lookup returns CDR1 SNHLY and CDR2 FYNNEI. The CDR3 runs to 14 residues.

J is TRBJ2-7 and V is TRBV30; TRBD1 agrees at 9 bases. Germline trimming cut 7 bases from V and 3 bases from J; bases unmatched to any gene: 4. The CDR3 is made up of 12 amino acids. Germline values: CDR1 GTSNPN, CDR2 SVGIG (reference sequence). CDR3 DNA sequence: TGTGCCTACAGGGGGCGAAGCTACGAGCAGTACTTC. Translating it yields CAYRGRSYEQYF.

This clone was seen only once. A junction end diverges from the germline sequence, so it may reflect a read error. This CDR3 reads CTVPGGYTF. The CDR3 DNA is TGCACCGTTCCAGGGGGCTACACCTTC. The rearrangement joins TRBV29-1 to TRBJ1-2; D may be TRBD1 (5 bases). CDR1 and CDR2 from the germline V gene are SQVTM and ANQGSEA. The CDR3 spans 9 residues.

The rearrangement joins TRBV12-2 to TRBJ1-1. TRBV12-2 is reported as a pseudogene. The CDR3 loop spans 18 amino acids. For the CDR3, the DNA is TGTGCAAGTCGCCCCCTTCGCGGGTACACTCGAGGGAACACTGAAGCTTTCTTT. It encodes CASRPLRGYTRGNTEAFF.

The CDR3 sequence: CASRWDRPNYGYTF. The CDR3 DNA follows: TGTGCAAGTCGCTGGGACAGACCTAACTATGGCTACACCTTC. The chain joins TRBV12-2 to TRBJ1-2; the table names TRBD1, a call not compared with the DNA. TRBV12-2 is given as a pseudogene. This CDR3 spans 14 amino acids.

The chain has TRBV6-1 and TRBJ1-1; no clear D gene. Germline V gene data show CDR1 as MNHNS and CDR2 as SASEGT. Trimming shortened V by 7 bases and J by 4 bases, and 19 bases separated the two germline ends. The CDR3 contains 15 residues. CDR3 loop: CASTSRRRSGTEAFF. The CDR3 DNA reads TGTGCCAGCACCTCCCGGAGGAGATCTGGCACTGAAGCTTTCTTT.

This clone was detected once. The CDR3 nucleotides read TGCGCCAGCAACTTAGGAGACCGTCCCTACGAGCAGTACTTC. Its translation is CASNLGDRPYEQYF. The chain joins TRBV5-1 to TRBJ2-7; D unresolved. Germline CDR1 is SGHRS and CDR2 is YFSETQ. V was trimmed by 6 bases and J by 2 bases, leaving 15 bases between them. This CDR3 region has 14 residues.